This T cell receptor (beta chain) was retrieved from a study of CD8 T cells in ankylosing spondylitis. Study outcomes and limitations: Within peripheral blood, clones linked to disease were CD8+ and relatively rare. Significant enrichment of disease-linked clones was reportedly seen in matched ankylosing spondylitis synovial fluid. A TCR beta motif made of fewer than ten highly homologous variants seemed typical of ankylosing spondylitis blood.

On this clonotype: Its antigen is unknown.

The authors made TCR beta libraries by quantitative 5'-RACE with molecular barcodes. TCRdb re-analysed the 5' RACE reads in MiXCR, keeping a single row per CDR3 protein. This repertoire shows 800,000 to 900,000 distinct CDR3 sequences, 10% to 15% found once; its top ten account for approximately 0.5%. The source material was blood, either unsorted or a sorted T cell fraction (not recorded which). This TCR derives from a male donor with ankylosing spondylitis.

The CDR3 DNA is TGTGCCAGCAGTAGGCCCGCGGTCACCGGGGAGCTGTTTTTT. It codes for CASSRPAVTGELFF. The chain joins TRBV5-4 to TRBJ2-2; unclear D gene. This CDR3 spans 14 amino acids. With 5 bases removed from V and 4 bases from J, the gap between germline ends came to 12 bases. Germline CDR1 SGHNT, CDR2 YYREEE (reference sequence).